Listed below are T cell receptor beta chains from one sample, sequenced in a study of T cell responses to AZD1222 COVID-19 vaccine. Assay: immunoSEQ multiplex PCR; the TCRdb copy retains only in-frame clones and omits some. This table holds over 130,000 clones, approximately 94% found once. Material: peripheral blood, obtained on day 0 of AZD1222 vaccination. The receptor source for this set is an adult in good health. Both conserved end residues are part of each CDR3. D genes are given only for firm matches. Size is stated for part of the rows, as once, few or many counts, or as a class when the clone is expanded.

V: TRBV4-3
size: -
J: TRBJ2-1
D: -
DNA: TGCGCCAGCAGCCAAGAGGGGGCGGGAACTCACAATGAGCAGTTCTTC
CDR3: CASSQEGAGTHNEQFF

V: TRBV20-1
size: few
J: TRBJ2-1
D: TRBD2
DNA: TGCAGTGCTAGTCCGCTAGCGGGAGGGGACAATGAGCAGTTCTTC
CDR3: CSASPLAGGDNEQFF

V: TRBV29-1
size: -
J: TRBJ1-1
D: -
DNA: TGCAGCGTTGAAGTAGGGCGCGGCACTGAAGCTTTCTTT
CDR3: CSVEVGRGTEAFF

V: TRBV2
size: -
J: TRBJ1-2
D: -
DNA: TGTGCCAGCAGTGAAGGACCGGACAGAAGCTATGGCTACACCTTC
CDR3: CASSEGPDRSYGYTF

V: TRBV12-3/TRBV12-4
size: -
J: TRBJ1-5
D: -
DNA: TGTGCCAGCAGTTTTTGGAGGGATCAGCCCCAGCATTTT
CDR3: CASSFWRDQPQHF

V: TRBV2
size: -
J: TRBJ1-2
D: -
DNA: TGTGCCAGCAGTGAGCAGGGCAACTATGGCTACACCTTC
CDR3: CASSEQGNYGYTF

V: TRBV7-3
size: -
J: TRBJ2-1
D: -
DNA: TGTGCCAGCAGCTCCCAGAGCGACTACAATGAGCAGTTCTTC
CDR3: CASSSQSDYNEQFF

V: TRBV7-2
size: once
J: TRBJ1-6
D: -
DNA: TGTGCCAGCAGCTTAGGGGGGACAAGCTATAATTCACCCCTCCACTTT
CDR3: CASSLGGTSYNSPLHF

V: TRBV19
size: once
J: TRBJ2-2
D: -
DNA: TGTGCCAGTAGTATAGGACTACCCAACACCGGGGAGCTGTTTTTT
CDR3: CASSIGLPNTGELFF

V: TRBV5-1
size: -
J: TRBJ1-1
D: TRBD1
DNA: TGCGCCAGCAGCTTCGGCAGGGGGATCACTGAAGCTTTCTTT
CDR3: CASSFGRGITEAFF

V: TRBV6-2/TRBV6-3
size: -
J: TRBJ2-3
D: -
DNA: TGTGCCAGCAGCCCGGGACTGATCACAGATACGCAGTATTTT
CDR3: CASSPGLITDTQYF

V: TRBV10-1
size: -
J: TRBJ2-4
D: -
DNA: TGCGCCAACCCCGGGAGCAGGCTAGCCAAAAACATTCAGTACTTC
CDR3: CANPGSRLAKNIQYF

V: TRBV6-5
size: -
J: TRBJ2-5
D: -
DNA: TGTGCCACGACGGCGGGGGCAGCAGGAGAGACCCAGTACTTC
CDR3: CATTAGAAGETQYF

V: TRBV6-5
size: -
J: TRBJ1-2
D: -
DNA: TGTGCCAGCAGTCCACAGGGCTGGAATGGCTACACCTTC
CDR3: CASSPQGWNGYTF

V: TRBV5-1
size: -
J: TRBJ2-1
D: TRBD1
DNA: TGCGCCAGCAGCTACGGGACAGGGGCCGATGAGCAGTTCTTC
CDR3: CASSYGTGADEQFF

V: TRBV4-2
size: -
J: TRBJ2-1
D: -
DNA: TGTGCCAGCAGCCAACCTAACAATGAGCAGTTCTTC
CDR3: CASSQPNNEQFF

V: TRBV18
size: -
J: TRBJ2-1
D: -
DNA: TGTGCCAGCTCACCAGGGCTAGCAGGCTCCTACAATGAGCAGTTCTTC
CDR3: CASSPGLAGSYNEQFF

V: TRBV28
size: -
J: TRBJ1-2
D: -
DNA: TGTGCCAGCGGCAAAGTTGTGGAAAACTATGGCTACACCTTC
CDR3: CASGKVVENYGYTF

V: TRBV4-1
size: -
J: TRBJ1-3
D: -
DNA: TGCGCCAGCAGCCAAGATACGGACTCTGGAAACACCATATATTTT
CDR3: CASSQDTDSGNTIYF

V: TRBV3-1/TRBV3-2
size: -
J: TRBJ1-6
D: -
DNA: TGTGCCAGCAGCCAAGAAGCCCTGAGCTCCTATAATTCACCCCTCCACTTT
CDR3: CASSQEALSSYNSPLHF

V: TRBV3-1/TRBV3-2
size: -
J: TRBJ1-2
D: -
DNA: TGTGCCAGCAGCCAAGGGAATGGCTACACCTTC
CDR3: CASSQGNGYTF

V: TRBV28
size: -
J: TRBJ1-5
D: -
DNA: TGTGCCAGCCACCTGGACGGAGGATCGGAGCCCCAGCATTTT
CDR3: CASHLDGGSEPQHF

V: TRBV7-9
size: -
J: TRBJ1-3
D: -
DNA: TGTGCCAGCAGCCCTGGGGGGAGCTCTGGAAACACCATATATTTT
CDR3: CASSPGGSSGNTIYF

V: TRBV27
size: -
J: TRBJ1-6
D: -
DNA: TGTGCCACCGCCTACTTGGAGAGAAATTCACCCCTCCACTTT
CDR3: CATAYLERNSPLHF

V: TRBV28
size: -
J: TRBJ1-2
D: TRBD1
DNA: TGTGCCAGCAGTTTATACAGGGGTTATGGCTACACCTTC
CDR3: CASSLYRGYGYTF

V: TRBV3-1/TRBV3-2
size: -
J: TRBJ2-1
D: TRBD1
DNA: TGTGCCAGCAGCCAAGGTGGGACAGGGCCAATTGGTAATGAGCAGTTCTTC
CDR3: CASSQGGTGPIGNEQFF

V: TRBV5-1
size: -
J: TRBJ1-1
D: -
DNA: TGCGCCAGCAGCAACCAGGGGATCACTGAAGCTTTCTTT
CDR3: CASSNQGITEAFF

V: TRBV5-1
size: -
J: TRBJ2-2
D: -
DNA: TGCGCCAGCAGCTTGGCCCGCTGGTCGGCGAAGAACACCGGGGAGCTGTTTTTT
CDR3: CASSLARWSAKNTGELFF

V: TRBV24-1
size: -
J: TRBJ1-1
D: -
DNA: TGTGCCACCAGGGCAGGATCTAGCACTGAAGCTTTCTTT
CDR3: CATRAGSSTEAFF

V: TRBV24-1
size: -
J: TRBJ1-4
D: -
DNA: TGTGCCACCAGTGACCGCAGGGTGGGTTATGAAAAACTGTTTTTT
CDR3: CATSDRRVGYEKLFF

V: TRBV9
size: -
J: TRBJ1-4
D: TRBD1
DNA: TGTGCCAGCAGCGTCACCGGGACAGGGTTTTTGGGTGAAAAACTGTTTTTT
CDR3: CASSVTGTGFLGEKLFF

V: TRBV6-1
size: -
J: TRBJ1-5
D: -
DNA: TGTGCCAGCAGTGACGGTCGAAATCAGCCCCAGCATTTT
CDR3: CASSDGRNQPQHF

V: TRBV4-3
size: once
J: TRBJ2-1
D: -
DNA: TGCGCCAGCAGCCCCTCCACGAGGAGCTACAATGAGCAGTTCTTC
CDR3: CASSPSTRSYNEQFF

V: TRBV6-6
size: -
J: TRBJ2-1
D: TRBD1
DNA: TGTGCCAGCAGTCCCGGGACAGGGGTTAGCGATGAGCAGTTCTTC
CDR3: CASSPGTGVSDEQFF

V: TRBV29-1
size: -
J: TRBJ1-2
D: -
DNA: TGCAGCGTTGGGCAGGGTACTACCTATGGCTACACCTTC
CDR3: CSVGQGTTYGYTF

V: TRBV28
size: -
J: TRBJ2-3
D: -
DNA: TGTGCCAGCAGTTCCCGTAGGGGCACAGATACGCAGTATTTT
CDR3: CASSSRRGTDTQYF

V: TRBV27
size: once
J: TRBJ1-5
D: TRBD1
DNA: TGTGCCAGCAGTTTAGGGAACAGGGGTTATCAGCCCCAGCATTTT
CDR3: CASSLGNRGYQPQHF

V: TRBV6-5
size: -
J: TRBJ1-3
D: -
DNA: TGTGCCAGCAGTTACTCCAGGACAGCCTCTGGAAACACCATATATTTT
CDR3: CASSYSRTASGNTIYF

V: TRBV21-1
size: -
J: TRBJ1-6
D: -
DNA: TGTGCCAGCAGCAAGGGCCAGGGGCATAATTCACCCCTCCACTTT
CDR3: CASSKGQGHNSPLHF

V: TRBV7-3
size: -
J: TRBJ2-3
D: -
DNA: TGTGCCAGCAGCTTATGGGGCCTAATTAGCGGCTCTAGCACAGATACGCAGTATTTT
CDR3: CASSLWGLISGSSTDTQYF

V: TRBV5-4
size: -
J: TRBJ2-3
D: TRBD1
DNA: TGTGCCAGCAGCTATGGACAGGGCCTTAGTCACACAGATACGCAGTATTTT
CDR3: CASSYGQGLSHTDTQYF

V: TRBV15
size: -
J: TRBJ2-4
D: TRBD1
DNA: TGTGCCACCAGCAGAGAGCCAGCCCTTGGGACAGGGGCAAACATTCAGTACTTC
CDR3: CATSREPALGTGANIQYF

V: TRBV5-6
size: -
J: TRBJ1-2
D: -
DNA: TGTGCCAGCAGCTTTATCCGACAGGACTATGGCTACACCTTC
CDR3: CASSFIRQDYGYTF

V: TRBV27
size: -
J: TRBJ1-1
D: -
DNA: TGTGCCAGCAGTGACAGACTGAACACTGAAGCTTTCTTT
CDR3: CASSDRLNTEAFF

V: TRBV5-1
size: -
J: TRBJ2-5
D: -
DNA: TGCGCCAGCAGGGATCAGGTTCAAGAGACCCAGTACTTC
CDR3: CASRDQVQETQYF

V: TRBV6-5
size: -
J: TRBJ1-2
D: -
DNA: TGTGCCAGCAGTTACTCGATTGGGGTTAGGGGCTACACCTTC
CDR3: CASSYSIGVRGYTF

V: TRBV5-8
size: -
J: TRBJ1-5
D: -
DNA: TGTGCCAGCAGCCCAGGATACAATCAGCCCCAGCATTTT
CDR3: CASSPGYNQPQHF

V: TRBV30
size: -
J: TRBJ1-4
D: TRBD1
DNA: TGTGCCTGGGATGGAATGGGGACAGCAGAAAAACTGTTTTTT
CDR3: CAWDGMGTAEKLFF

V: TRBV18
size: -
J: TRBJ1-1
D: -
DNA: TGTGCCAGCTCACCACCAGGACAGATTGAAGCTTTCTTT
CDR3: CASSPPGQIEAFF

V: TRBV28
size: -
J: TRBJ2-5
D: -
DNA: TGTGCCAGCAGTTTATGGGTGGGGGGCCTCGGGGAGACCCAGTACTTC
CDR3: CASSLWVGGLGETQYF

V: TRBV30
size: few
J: TRBJ1-4
D: -
DNA: TGTGCCTGGAGTGTCAAGAATGAAAAACTGTTTTTT
CDR3: CAWSVKNEKLFF

V: TRBV6-5
size: -
J: TRBJ1-2
D: -
DNA: TGTGCCAGCAGTTACTCGATGAGGGTGCGGGACTATGGCTACACCTTC
CDR3: CASSYSMRVRDYGYTF

V: TRBV29-1
size: -
J: TRBJ2-1
D: -
DNA: TGCAGCGTTGGGACGGGCGGCGATGAGCAGTTCTTC
CDR3: CSVGTGGDEQFF

V: TRBV28
size: -
J: TRBJ2-1
D: -
DNA: TGTGCCACTACAGGGGAGGGGACCTACAATGAGCAGTTCTTC
CDR3: CATTGEGTYNEQFF